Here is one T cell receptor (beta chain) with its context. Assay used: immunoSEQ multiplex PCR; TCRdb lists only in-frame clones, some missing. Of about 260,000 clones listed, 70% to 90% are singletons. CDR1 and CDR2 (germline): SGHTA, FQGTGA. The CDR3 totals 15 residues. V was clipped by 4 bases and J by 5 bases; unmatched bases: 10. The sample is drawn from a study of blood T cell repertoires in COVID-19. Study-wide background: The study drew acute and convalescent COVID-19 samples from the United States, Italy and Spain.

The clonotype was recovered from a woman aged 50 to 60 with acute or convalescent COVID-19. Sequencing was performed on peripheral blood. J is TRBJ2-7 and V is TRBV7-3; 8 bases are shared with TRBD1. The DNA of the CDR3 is TGTGCCAGCAGCTCCTCCGGGACAGGCGGTAACGAGCAGTACTTC. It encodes CASSSSGTGGNEQYF.